The T cell receptor beta chain under discussion was sequenced for a study of blood T cell repertoires in COVID-19. Study-wide background: The analysed material was cDNA or gDNA that came from T cells, B-cell-depleted T cells, or PBMCs.

Per the authors' pipeline: Reference gene primer amplification gave estimated nucleated cell counts. Clones were read by immunoSEQ multiplex PCR, and TCRdb kept only the in-frame ones, dropping some. V, J and clone size derive from that table, while D and trimming were established from the DNA sequence. Of about 200,000 clones in the sample, roughly 82% are singletons; the top ten hold 9.5% to 10%. Sample: peripheral blood. The sequence came from a man aged 45-60 years with active or convalescent COVID-19.

The CDR3 sequence: CASRYGVGNTGELFF. DNA for the CDR3: TGTGCCAGCAGATACGGGGTGGGGAACACCGGGGAGCTGTTTTTT. V and J are TRBV5-6 and TRBJ2-2; D may be TRBD2 (5 bases). CDR1 and CDR2 from the germline V gene are SGHDT and YYEEEE. V lost 5 bases and J 1 base, leaving 12 bases between the germline ends. The CDR3 has 15 amino acids.